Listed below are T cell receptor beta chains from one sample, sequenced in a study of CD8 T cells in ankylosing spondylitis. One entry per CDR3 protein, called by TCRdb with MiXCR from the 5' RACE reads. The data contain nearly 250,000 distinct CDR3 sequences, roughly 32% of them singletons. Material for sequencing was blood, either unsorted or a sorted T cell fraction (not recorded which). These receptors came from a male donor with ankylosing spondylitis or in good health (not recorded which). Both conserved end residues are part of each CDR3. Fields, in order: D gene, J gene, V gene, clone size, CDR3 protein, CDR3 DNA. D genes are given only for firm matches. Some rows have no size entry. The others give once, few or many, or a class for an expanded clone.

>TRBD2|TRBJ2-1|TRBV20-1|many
CSAPGLAGINNEQFF
TGCAGTGCTCCCGGACTAGCGGGCATAAACAATGAGCAGTTCTTC
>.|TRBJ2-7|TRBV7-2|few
CASSGRSTDLSYEQYF
TGTGCCAGCAGCGGCAGAAGTACCGACCTCTCCTACGAGCAGTACTTC
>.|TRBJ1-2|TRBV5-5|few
CASSLGLGNYGYTF
TGTGCCAGCAGCCTCGGCTTGGGGAACTATGGCTACACCTTC
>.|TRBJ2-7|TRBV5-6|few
CASSLLEGSLRDYEQYF
TGTGCCAGCAGCTTATTAGAGGGCAGTCTGCGAGACTACGAGCAGTACTTC
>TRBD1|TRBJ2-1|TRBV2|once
CASSAGTGWNEQFF
TGTGCCAGCAGTGCAGGGACAGGGTGGAATGAGCAGTTCTTC
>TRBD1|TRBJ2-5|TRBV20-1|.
CSARDSGGKETQYF
TGCAGTGCTAGAGATTCAGGGGGCAAGGAGACCCAGTACTTC
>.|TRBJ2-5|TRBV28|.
CASRGAETQYF
TGTGCCAGCCGCGGGGCGGAGACCCAGTACTTC
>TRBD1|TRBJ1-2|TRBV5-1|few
CASSSGTASYGYTF
TGCGCCAGCAGCTCGGGGACAGCAAGCTATGGCTACACCTTC
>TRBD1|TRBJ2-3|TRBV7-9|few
CASSLELTGNTDTQYF
TGTGCCAGCAGCTTAGAGTTGACAGGGAACACAGATACGCAGTATTTT
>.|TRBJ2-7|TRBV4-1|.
CASSQDIRAVDYEQYF
TGCGCCAGCAGCCAAGATATAAGGGCGGTGGACTACGAGCAGTACTTC
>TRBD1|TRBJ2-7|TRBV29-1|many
CSVHGTAGSYEQYF
TGCAGCGTCCACGGGACAGCCGGCTCCTACGAGCAGTACTTC
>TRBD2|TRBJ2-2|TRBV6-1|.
CASALTLADNTGELFF
TGTGCCAGCGCTTTGACGCTAGCGGATAACACCGGGGAGCTGTTTTTT
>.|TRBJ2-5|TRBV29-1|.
CSVYGTQETQYF
TGCAGCGTTTATGGGACGCAAGAGACCCAGTACTTC
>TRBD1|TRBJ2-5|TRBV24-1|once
CATSDPTGVQETQYF
TGTGCCACCAGTGACCCGACAGGGGTACAAGAGACCCAGTACTTC
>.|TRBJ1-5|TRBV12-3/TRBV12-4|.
CASSLRGRGNQPQHF
TGTGCCAGCAGCCTTCGGGGGAGGGGCAATCAGCCCCAGCATTTT
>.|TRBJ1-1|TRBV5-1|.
CASSLGGPKLPNTEAFF
TGCGCCAGCAGCTTGGGGGGGCCAAAGCTGCCGAACACTGAAGCTTTCTTT
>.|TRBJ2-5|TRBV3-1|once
CASSPWDIRPQETQYF
TGTGCCAGCAGCCCCTGGGACATCCGGCCCCAAGAGACCCAGTACTTC
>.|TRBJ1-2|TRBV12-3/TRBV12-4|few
CASSLSGQFYGYTF
TGTGCCAGCAGTTTATCCGGACAGTTTTATGGCTACACCTTC
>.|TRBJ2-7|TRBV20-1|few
CSARDPGLDEQYF
TGCAGTGCTAGAGATCCGGGTCTGGACGAGCAGTACTTC
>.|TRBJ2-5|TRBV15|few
CATSRDAETQYF
TGTGCCACCAGCAGAGATGCGGAGACCCAGTACTTC
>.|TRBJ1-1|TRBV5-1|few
CASSLGQGVMNTEAFF
TGCGCCAGCAGCTTGGGGCAGGGAGTCATGAACACTGAAGCTTTCTTT
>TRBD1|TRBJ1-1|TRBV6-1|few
CASSPGDRGSSNTEAFF
TGTGCCAGCAGTCCTGGGGACAGGGGGTCGTCGAACACTGAAGCTTTCTTT
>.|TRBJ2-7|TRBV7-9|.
CASSPADRVGPTYEQYF
TGTGCCAGCAGCCCCGCGGATAGAGTCGGGCCAACCTACGAGCAGTACTTC
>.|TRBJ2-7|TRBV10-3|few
CAISESLGLRRWQYF
TGTGCCATCAGTGAGTCTCTAGGTTTGAGACGTTGGCAGTACTTC
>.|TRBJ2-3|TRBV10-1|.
CASSELVSTDTQYF
TGCGCCAGCAGTGAACTGGTGAGCACAGATACGCAGTATTTT
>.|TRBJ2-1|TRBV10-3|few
CAIRNNFNEQFF
TGTGCCATCAGGAACAATTTCAATGAGCAGTTCTTC
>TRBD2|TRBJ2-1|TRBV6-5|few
CASSNRGGPGNEQFF
TGTGCCAGCAGTAACCGGGGGGGCCCTGGCAATGAGCAGTTCTTC
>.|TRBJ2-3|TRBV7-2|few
CASSPYGGYTDTQYF
TGTGCCAGCAGCCCGTACGGGGGATACACAGATACGCAGTATTTT
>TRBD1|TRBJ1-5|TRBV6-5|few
CASSYFTGGQPQHF
TGTGCCAGCAGTTACTTCACAGGGGGCCAGCCCCAGCATTTT
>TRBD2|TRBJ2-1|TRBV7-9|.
CASSLGRGGRNEQFF
TGTGCCAGCAGCTTAGGCCGGGGGGGCCGGAATGAGCAGTTCTTC
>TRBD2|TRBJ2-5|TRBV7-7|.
CASSLFIAGDQETQYF
TGTGCCAGCAGCTTATTTATAGCGGGGGACCAAGAGACCCAGTACTTC
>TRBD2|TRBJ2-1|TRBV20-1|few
CSARRTSGTYNEQFF
TGCAGTGCTAGGAGGACTAGCGGAACCTACAATGAGCAGTTCTTC
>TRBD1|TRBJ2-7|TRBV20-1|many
CSARGDRAYEQYF
TGCAGTGCTAGAGGTGACAGGGCCTACGAGCAGTACTTC